The TCR beta chain described here comes from a study of response to subunit inactivated influenza vaccine. With respect to this clonotype: What it binds is not known. A clone one base away is much larger, so this may be a read error.

Study-wide findings and caveats: Authors proposed each seasonal influenza vaccination draws in few new T cells.

TCRdb independently ran MiXCR on the RT-PCR reads; one entry per CDR3 protein. The sample includes just over 300,000 distinct CDR3 sequences, roughly 22% of them seen just once. The CDR3 sequence is 14 residues long. Germline assignment: CDR1 LGHDT and CDR2 YNNKEL (reference sequence). The TCR originated in a man between 50 and 70 years old who received an inactivated influenza vaccine. The specimen was PBMCs from blood, collected less than 22 months after vaccination. The chain links TRBV3-1 to TRBJ2-5, with 8 bases that match TRBD2. This chain's CDR3 is CASSLISGKEAQYF. CDR3 DNA sequence: TGTGCCAGCAGCCTCATTAGCGGGAAAGAGGCCCAGTACTTC.